This TCR beta chain comes out of a study of a mutant IDH1 vaccine in newly diagnosed glioma. Study details: Either 4-6 weeks after radiotherapy alone or alongside temozolomide, vaccination was begun. Broader study findings: Vaccine-induced responses were seen in about 93% of patients, spanning several MHC alleles. Pseudoprogression seemed unlinked to shifts in top peripheral T cell clonotypes.

This CDR3 has 16 residues. Per germline, CDR1 SGDLS and CDR2 YYNGEE. J lost 1 base, V lost 4 bases, and 8 bases had no gene match. Time point indicated: week 23, last vaccination. In every dose of vaccine, 300 ug of mutant IDH1 20-mer peptide was given alongside topical imiquimod. This clone was found once. Its antigen is not identified. Measured with immunoSEQ multiplex PCR; TCRdb has only the in-frame clones, and not every one. The table includes tens of thousands of clones, approximately 89% detected once. This chain joins TRBV9 and TRBJ1-1, with 9 nucleotides matching TRBD1. The receptor's source is a woman aged 45 to 65 with glioma. The sample here was PBMCs, taken from a glioma patient whose treatment included an IDH1 peptide vaccine. In nucleotides, the CDR3 is TGTGCCAGCAGCTTCCGGGACAGGGCAACGAACACTGAAGCTTTCTTT. Translation gives CASSFRDRATNTEAFF.